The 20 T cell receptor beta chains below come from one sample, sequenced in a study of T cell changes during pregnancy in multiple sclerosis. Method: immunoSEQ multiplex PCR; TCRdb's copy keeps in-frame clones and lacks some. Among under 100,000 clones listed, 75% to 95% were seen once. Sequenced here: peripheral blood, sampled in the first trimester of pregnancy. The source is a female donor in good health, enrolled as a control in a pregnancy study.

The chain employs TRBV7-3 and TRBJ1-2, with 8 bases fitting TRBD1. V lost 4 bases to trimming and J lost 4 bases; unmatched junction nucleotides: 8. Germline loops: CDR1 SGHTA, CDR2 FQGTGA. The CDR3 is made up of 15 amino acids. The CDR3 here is CASSSQPGTGYGYTF. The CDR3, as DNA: TGTGCCAGCAGCTCTCAACCCGGGACAGGCTATGGCTACACCTTC.

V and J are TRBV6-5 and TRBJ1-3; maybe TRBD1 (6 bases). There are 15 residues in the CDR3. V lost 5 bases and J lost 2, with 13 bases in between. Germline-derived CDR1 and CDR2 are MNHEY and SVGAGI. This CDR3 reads CASSPTDRTGNTIYF. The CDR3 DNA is TGTGCCAGCAGTCCTACAGACAGGACTGGAAACACCATATATTTT.

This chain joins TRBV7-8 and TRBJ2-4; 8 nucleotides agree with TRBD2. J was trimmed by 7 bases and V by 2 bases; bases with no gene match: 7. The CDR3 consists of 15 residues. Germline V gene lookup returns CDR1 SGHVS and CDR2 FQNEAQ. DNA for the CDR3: TGTGCCAGCAGCTTATACGGGGGGGCCACGAACATTCAGTACTTC. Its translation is CASSLYGGATNIQYF.

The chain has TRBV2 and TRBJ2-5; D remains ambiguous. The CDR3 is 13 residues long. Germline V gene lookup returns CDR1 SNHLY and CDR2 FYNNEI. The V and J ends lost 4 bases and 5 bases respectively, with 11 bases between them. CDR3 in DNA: TGTGCCAGCAGTGGCGGTAGGATTGAGACCCAGTACTTC. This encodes CASSGGRIETQYF. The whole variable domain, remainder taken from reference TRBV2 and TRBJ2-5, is EPEVTQTPSHQVTQMGQEVILRCVPISNHLYFYWYRQILGQKVEFLVSFYNNEISEKSEIFDDQFSVERPDGSNFTLKIRSTKLEDSAMYFCASSGGRIETQYFGPGTRLLVL.

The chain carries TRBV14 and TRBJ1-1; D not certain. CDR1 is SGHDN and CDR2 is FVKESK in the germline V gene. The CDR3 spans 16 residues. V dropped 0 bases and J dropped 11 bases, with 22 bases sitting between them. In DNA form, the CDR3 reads TGTGCCAGCAGCCAAGATGAGGTAGCAGATTTCTCTAAGGCTTTCTTT. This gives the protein CASSQDEVADFSKAFF.

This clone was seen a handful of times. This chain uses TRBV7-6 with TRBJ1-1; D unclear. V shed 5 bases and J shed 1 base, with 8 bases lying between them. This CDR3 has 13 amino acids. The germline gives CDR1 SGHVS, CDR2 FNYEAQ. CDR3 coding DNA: TGTGCCAGCAGCCCCGGGGAGAACACTGAAGCTTTCTTT. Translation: CASSPGENTEAFF.

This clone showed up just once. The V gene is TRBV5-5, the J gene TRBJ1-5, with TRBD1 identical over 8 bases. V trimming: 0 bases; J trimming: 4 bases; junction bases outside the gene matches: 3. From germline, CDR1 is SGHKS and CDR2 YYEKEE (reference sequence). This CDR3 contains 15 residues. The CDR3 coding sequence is TGTGCCAGCAGCTTGGCCCGGACAGGGAATCAGCCCCAGCATTTT. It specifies CASSLARTGNQPQHF.

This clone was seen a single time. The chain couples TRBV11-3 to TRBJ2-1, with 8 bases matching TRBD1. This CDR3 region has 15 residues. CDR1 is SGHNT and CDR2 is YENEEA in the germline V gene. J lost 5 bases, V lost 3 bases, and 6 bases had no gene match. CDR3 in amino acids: CASSFEGTGDNEQFF. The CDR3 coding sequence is TGTGCCAGCAGCTTCGAGGGGACAGGAGACAATGAGCAGTTCTTC.

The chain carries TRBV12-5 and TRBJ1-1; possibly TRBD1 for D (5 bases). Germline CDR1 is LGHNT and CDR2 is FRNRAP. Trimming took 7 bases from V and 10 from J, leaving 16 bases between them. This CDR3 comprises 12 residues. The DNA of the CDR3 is TGTGCTAGTGCCCTCTCAGGGTACGGAGCTTTCTTT. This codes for CASALSGYGAFF.

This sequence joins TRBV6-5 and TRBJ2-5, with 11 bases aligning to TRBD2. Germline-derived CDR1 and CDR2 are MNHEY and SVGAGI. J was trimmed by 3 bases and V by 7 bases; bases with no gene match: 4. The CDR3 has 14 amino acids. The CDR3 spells CASNPGLAEETQYF. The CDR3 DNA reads TGTGCCAGCAACCCGGGACTAGCGGAAGAGACCCAGTACTTC.

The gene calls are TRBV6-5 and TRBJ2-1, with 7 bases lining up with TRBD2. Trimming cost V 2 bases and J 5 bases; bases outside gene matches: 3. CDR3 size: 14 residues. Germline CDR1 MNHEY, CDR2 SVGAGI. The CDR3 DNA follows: TGTGCCAGCAGTTACAGGGGAGGGGACAATGAGCAGTTCTTC. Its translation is CASSYRGGDNEQFF.

The chain's CDR3 is CASSPTVPRSGYTF. CDR3 nucleotides: TGTGCCAGCAGCCCGACAGTCCCTCGATCTGGCTACACCTTC. V usage is TRBV5-6 and J usage is TRBJ1-2, with a weak D call TRBD1 (5 bases). CDR3 length: 14 residues. The V and J ends lost 4 bases and 7 bases respectively, with 17 bases between them. Germline CDR1 reads SGHDT; CDR2 reads YYEEEE.

The CDR3 DNA reads TGCGCCAGCAGCCAAGTGCGGGGAGAGACCCAGTACTTC. Residues: CASSQVRGETQYF. This sequence joins TRBV4-1 and TRBJ2-5, with a possible D match to TRBD2 (6 bases). The CDR3 runs to 13 residues. Germline CDR1 reads MGHRA; CDR2 reads YSYEKL. Trimming left V 1 base short and J 4 bases short, with 7 bases between.

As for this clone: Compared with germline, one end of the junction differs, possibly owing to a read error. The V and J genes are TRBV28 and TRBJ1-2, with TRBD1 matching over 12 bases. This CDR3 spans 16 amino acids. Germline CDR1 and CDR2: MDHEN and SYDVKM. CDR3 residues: CASSFSPGQGARGSRF. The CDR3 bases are TGTGCCAGCAGTTTTTCGCCGGGACAGGGGGCGCGTGGGTCCCGTTTC.

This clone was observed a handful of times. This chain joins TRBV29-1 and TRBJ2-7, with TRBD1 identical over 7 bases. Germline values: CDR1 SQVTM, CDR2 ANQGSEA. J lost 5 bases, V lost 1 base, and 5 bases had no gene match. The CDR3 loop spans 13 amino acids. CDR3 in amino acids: CSVEGEGGDEQYF. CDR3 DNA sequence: TGCAGCGTTGAAGGGGAAGGGGGCGACGAGCAGTACTTC.

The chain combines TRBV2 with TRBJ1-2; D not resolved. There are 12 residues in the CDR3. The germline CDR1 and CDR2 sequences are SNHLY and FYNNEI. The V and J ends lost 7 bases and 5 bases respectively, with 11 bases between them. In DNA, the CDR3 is TGTGCCAGCAAGTGGGAGGGTTATGGCTACACCTTC. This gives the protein CASKWEGYGYTF.

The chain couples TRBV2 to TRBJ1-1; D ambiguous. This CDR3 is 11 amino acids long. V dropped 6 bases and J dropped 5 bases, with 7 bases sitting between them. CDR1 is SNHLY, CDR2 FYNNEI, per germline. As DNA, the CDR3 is TGTGCCAGCAGCGAGTGGACTGAAGCTTTCTTT. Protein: CASSEWTEAFF. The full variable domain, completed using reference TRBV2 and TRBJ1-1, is EPEVTQTPSHQVTQMGQEVILRCVPISNHLYFYWYRQILGQKVEFLVSFYNNEISEKSEIFDDQFSVERPDGSNFTLKIRSTKLEDSAMYFCASSEWTEAFFGQGTRLTVV.

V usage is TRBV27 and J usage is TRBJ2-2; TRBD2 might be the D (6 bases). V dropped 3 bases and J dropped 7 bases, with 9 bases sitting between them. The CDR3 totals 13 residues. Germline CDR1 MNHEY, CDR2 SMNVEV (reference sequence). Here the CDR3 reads CASSFWGGGELFF. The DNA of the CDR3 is TGTGCCAGCAGTTTTTGGGGAGGCGGGGAGCTGTTTTTT.

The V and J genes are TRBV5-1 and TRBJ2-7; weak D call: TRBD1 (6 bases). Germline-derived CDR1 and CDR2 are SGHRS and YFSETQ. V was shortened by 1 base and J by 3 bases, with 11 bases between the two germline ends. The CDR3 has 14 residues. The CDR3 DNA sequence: TGCGCCAGCAGCTTGACAGGGTCGGACTACGAGCAGTACTTC. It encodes CASSLTGSDYEQYF.

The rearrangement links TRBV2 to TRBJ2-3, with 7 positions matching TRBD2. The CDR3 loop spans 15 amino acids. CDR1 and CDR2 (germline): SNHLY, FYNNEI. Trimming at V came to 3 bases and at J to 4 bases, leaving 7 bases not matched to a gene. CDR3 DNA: TGTGCCAGCAGTGACCCCCCTAGCGGACCAGATACGCAGTATTTT. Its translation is CASSDPPSGPDTQYF.